This paragraph covers one T cell receptor beta chain sequence. TCRdb keeps only in-frame clones here, not all; method: immunoSEQ multiplex PCR. This table has 35,000 to 40,000 clones, about 90% appearing once. These data originate in a study of T cell changes during pregnancy in multiple sclerosis. The germline CDR1 and CDR2 sequences are ENHRY and SYGVKD. This CDR3 is built from 14 residues. V was clipped by 6 bases and J by 6 bases, with 15 bases between them. The chain recombines TRBV10-3 with TRBJ2-1; D may be TRBD2 (7 bases). This sequence was found in a female donor with multiple sclerosis, enrolled in a pregnancy study. Source: CD4+ T cells from peripheral blood mononuclear cells, taken in the third trimester of pregnancy. CDR3 sequence reads: CAIRPGGPPNEQFF. The CDR3, as DNA: TGTGCCATCAGGCCCGGGGGGCCCCCCAATGAGCAGTTCTTC.